This TCR beta chain was captured in a study of blood T cell repertoires in COVID-19. Study background: PBMCs, B-cell-depleted T cells, or T cells were the source of the cDNA or gDNA that made up the material.

As originally analysed: Reference gene primer amplification gave estimated nucleated cell counts. Method: immunoSEQ multiplex PCR; TCRdb's copy keeps in-frame clones and lacks some. The DNA gave D and trimming, while V, J and clone size come from that table. The sample yields fewer than 250,000 clones, 88% seen once. The clonotype was recovered from a man aged 35-49 years with acute or convalescent COVID-19. The sample taken for sequencing was peripheral blood.

The CDR3 protein is CASSFPSGGDNEQFF. For the CDR3, the DNA is TGCGCCAGCAGCTTTCCTAGCGGGGGGGACAATGAGCAGTTCTTC. The gene calls are TRBV5-1 and TRBJ2-1, with 12 bases fitting TRBD2. Germline V gene data show CDR1 as SGHRS and CDR2 as YFSETQ. CDR3 length equals 15 residues. The J segment lost 5 bases and the V segment lost 2 bases, leaving 2 bases of the junction unmatched.